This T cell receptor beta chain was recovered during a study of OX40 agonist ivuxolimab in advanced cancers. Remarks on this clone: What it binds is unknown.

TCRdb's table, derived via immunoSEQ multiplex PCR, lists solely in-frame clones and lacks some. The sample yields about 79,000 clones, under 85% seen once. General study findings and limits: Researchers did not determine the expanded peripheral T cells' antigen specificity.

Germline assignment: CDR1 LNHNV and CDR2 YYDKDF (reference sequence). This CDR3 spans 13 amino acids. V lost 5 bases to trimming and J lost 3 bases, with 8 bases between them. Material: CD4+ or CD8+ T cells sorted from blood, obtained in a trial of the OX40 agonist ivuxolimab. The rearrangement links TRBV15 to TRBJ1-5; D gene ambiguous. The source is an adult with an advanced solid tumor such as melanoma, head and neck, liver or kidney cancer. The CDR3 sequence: CATSLGLNQPQHF. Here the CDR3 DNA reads TGTGCCACCAGCTTAGGGCTCAATCAGCCCCAGCATTTT.